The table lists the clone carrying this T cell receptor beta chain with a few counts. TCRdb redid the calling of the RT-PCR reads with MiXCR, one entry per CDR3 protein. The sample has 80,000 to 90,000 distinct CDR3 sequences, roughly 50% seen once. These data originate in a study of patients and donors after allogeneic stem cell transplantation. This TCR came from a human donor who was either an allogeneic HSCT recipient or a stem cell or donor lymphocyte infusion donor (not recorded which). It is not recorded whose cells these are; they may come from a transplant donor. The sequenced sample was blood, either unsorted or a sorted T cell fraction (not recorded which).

DNA of the CDR3: TGCGCCAGCAGCCAAGCCGGGACAGGGGCCGAAAAACTGTTTTTT. Its protein is CASSQAGTGAEKLFF. The chain uses TRBV4-3 and TRBJ1-4, with 10 bases aligning to TRBD1. V trimming: 1 base; J trimming: 8 bases; junction bases outside the gene matches: 4. CDR1 is LGHNA, CDR2 YSLEER, per germline. The CDR3 has 15 residues.